Listed below are T cell receptor beta chains from one sample, sequenced in a study of CD8 T cells in ankylosing spondylitis. TCRdb used MiXCR to reprocess the 5' RACE reads, holding one entry per CDR3 protein. The data show 700,000 to 850,000 distinct CDR3 sequences, about 10% seen once. Sequencing was performed on blood, either unsorted or a sorted T cell fraction (not recorded which). The receptors here all came from a male donor with ankylosing spondylitis. The CDR3 runs from the conserved cysteine through the conserved F or W. Fields, in order: D gene, clone size, J gene, V gene, CDR3 DNA, CDR3 protein. A D gene is named only where the DNA matches it firmly. The listing skips clone size in some rows; elsewhere it reads once, few, many or a size class.

TRBD2 | - | TRBJ2-3 | TRBV4-3 | TGCGCCAGCAGCCCCAGAGAGGCGGGGGGATACACAGATACGCAGTATTTT | CASSPREAGGYTDTQYF
- | few | TRBJ2-1 | TRBV4-2 | TGTGCCAGCAGCCAAGAGAAGGGTTCGAAATACAATGAGCAGTTCTTC | CASSQEKGSKYNEQFF
- | few | TRBJ2-3 | TRBV2 | TGTGCCAGCAGGGACAGATGGGGCGCAGATACGCAGTATTTT | CASRDRWGADTQYF
- | few | TRBJ1-6 | TRBV20-1 | TGCAGTGCACCAGACCGCAATTCACCCCTCCACTTT | CSAPDRNSPLHF
- | - | TRBJ1-1 | TRBV7-9 | TGTGCCAGCAGCTTAGACAGGGCTAACATTGAAGCTTTCTTT | CASSLDRANIEAFF
TRBD2 | few | TRBJ2-1 | TRBV7-6 | TGTGCCAGCAGCCGCAGACTAGCGGGTCCTTACAATGAGCAGTTCTTC | CASSRRLAGPYNEQFF
- | - | TRBJ2-7 | TRBV7-2 | TGTGCCAGCAGCTTAGATGCCGGATCCTACGAGCAGTACTTC | CASSLDAGSYEQYF
- | - | TRBJ1-5 | TRBV12-3/TRBV12-4 | TGTGCCAGCAGTTTGGCGATGAATCAGCACCAGCATTTT | CASSLAMNQHQHF
- | - | TRBJ2-1 | TRBV18 | TGTGCCAGCTCACCCTCGGGCGATCAGTTCTTC | CASSPSGDQFF
- | - | TRBJ2-5 | TRBV20-1 | TGCAGTGGTAGCCGGAGAGTCCAAGAGACCCAGTACTTC | CSGSRRVQETQYF
- | - | TRBJ1-2 | TRBV20-1 | TGCAGTGCTAGAGAGTTTGGGAGTACGATTAGGACGGACACCTTC | CSAREFGSTIRTDTF
- | many | TRBJ2-1 | TRBV4-1 | TGCGCCAGCAGCCAAGATAACTGGGCCTACAATGAGCAGTTCTTC | CASSQDNWAYNEQFF
- | - | TRBJ2-7 | TRBV5-1 | TGCGCCAGCAGCTTGGTGGGGACCGTTAGGGGCGAGCAGTACTTC | CASSLVGTVRGEQYF
- | few | TRBJ2-3 | TRBV20-1 | TGCAGTGCTAGAGATAGACGCACAGATACGCAGTATTTT | CSARDRRTDTQYF
- | - | TRBJ2-3 | TRBV5-1 | TGCGCCAGCAGCTTGGCGCCACTCCAGACCACAGATACGCAGTATTTT | CASSLAPLQTTDTQYF
- | few | TRBJ2-7 | TRBV3-1 | TGTGCCAGCAGCCAGTCCCCCCAGAGCTCCTACGAGCAGTACTTC | CASSQSPQSSYEQYF
- | few | TRBJ1-5 | TRBV28 | TGTGCCAGCTCTGGGGAGTACGGGGATAATAGCAATCAGCCCCAGCATTTT | CASSGEYGDNSNQPQHF